These 22 T cell receptor beta chains were all obtained from the same sample, sequenced in a study of T cells in Graves' hyperthyroidism and ophthalmopathy. The TCR beta CDR3 regions underwent amplification using RNA transcripts as the source. HTBI primers were employed in a first-round RT-PCR of the TCR CDR3. TCRdb redid the calling of the multiplex PCR reads with MiXCR, one entry per CDR3 protein. The repertoire consists of about 700,000 distinct CDR3 sequences, with 45% occurring once and the leading ten covering about 7%. Sequences were obtained from peripheral blood or thyroid tissue (not recorded which). These receptors were obtained from an adult man with Graves' disease, either hyperthyroidism or ophthalmopathy (not recorded which).

This chain joins TRBV20-1 and TRBJ1-5; possible D gene TRBD1, 5 bases. V shed 0 bases and J shed 7 bases, with 10 bases lying between them. CDR3 length: 13 amino acids. Germline assignment: CDR1 DFQATT and CDR2 SNEGSKA (reference sequence). The CDR3: CSARDGTGQPQHF. The CDR3 DNA is TGCAGTGCTAGAGACGGGACGGGACAGCCCCAGCATTTT.

The gene calls are TRBV7-9 and TRBJ2-2, with 7 nucleotides matching TRBD1. Germline V gene lookup returns CDR1 SEHNR and CDR2 FQNEAQ (reference sequence). This CDR3 spans 15 amino acids. With 3 bases clipped from V and 3 bases from J, the junction kept 4 bases outside the gene matches. CDR3 DNA: TGTGCCAGCAGCTTTGACAGGGAAGACACCGGGGAGCTGTTTTTT. As protein: CASSFDREDTGELFF.

About this clonotype: Sequence at one end of the junction differs from germline and may be a read error. The V gene is TRBV6-2 or TRBV6-3, the J gene TRBJ2-7, with unresolved D. The V gene's germline CDR1 is MNHEY and CDR2 SVGEGT. CDR3 length: 12 amino acids. The CDR3 DNA sequence: TGTGCCGGCAGTTACGGTTCCTACGAGCAGTACTTC. It yields the protein CAGSYGSYEQYF.

The chain recombines TRBV2 with TRBJ1-1; 10 nucleotides line up with TRBD1. CDR3 size: 15 residues. After removal of 4 bases from V and 6 bases from J, the junction contained 8 bases not matched to a gene. Germline assignment: CDR1 SNHLY and CDR2 FYNNEI. The CDR3 region has the DNA TGTGCCAGCAGTGGACAGGGGGCCCCTAACGCTGAAGCTTTCTTT. Protein: CASSGQGAPNAEAFF.

The rearrangement joins TRBV29-1 to TRBJ1-2; no clear D gene. Per the germline V gene, CDR1 is SQVTM and CDR2 is ANQGSEA. This CDR3 contains 12 residues. Trimming removed 8 bases from V and 2 bases from J, with 12 bases in between. The CDR3 loop reads CSLVEENYGYTF. The CDR3 DNA follows: TGCAGCTTGGTGGAGGAGAACTATGGCTACACCTTC.

This rearrangement joins TRBV20-1 to TRBJ2-5; 11 nucleotides align to TRBD2. This CDR3 contains 19 residues. Unmatched junction bases numbered 15, after V lost 2 bases and J lost 1 base. Germline V gene sequence: CDR1 DFQATT, CDR2 SNEGSKA (reference sequence). The CDR3 sequence is CSARLIALSSGRFQETQYF. The CDR3 DNA follows: TGCAGTGCTAGATTAATTGCGCTCTCTAGCGGGAGGTTCCAAGAGACCCAGTACTTC.

The table lists this clonotype with many counts. The rearrangement joins TRBV2 to TRBJ1-5, with 10 bases that match TRBD1. CDR1 is SNHLY, CDR2 FYNNEI, per germline. V was pared by 8 bases and J by 2 bases, with 3 bases of the junction left unmatched. The CDR3 covers 14 residues. The CDR3 region has the DNA TGTGCCAGCGGACAGGGGGTTCGCAATCAGCCCCAGCATTTT. Translated, it gives CASGQGVRNQPQHF.

As to this clonotype: A read error may account for a junction end that differs from germline. V is TRBV7-7 and J is TRBJ1-4; unclear D gene. This CDR3 is built from 12 residues. The germline V gene encodes CDR1 SSHAT and CDR2 FNYEAQ (reference sequence). CDR3 sequence reads: CASSYKGGRLFF. CDR3 bases: TGTGCTAGCAGCTACAAGGGAGGGAGGCTGTTTTTT.

This clonotype was counted many times. The rearrangement links TRBV2 to TRBJ1-5; possible D gene TRBD1, 5 bases. The CDR3 loop spans 13 amino acids. CDR1 is SNHLY, CDR2 FYNNEI, per germline. Trimming took off 1 base at V and 7 bases at J, with 8 bases between the two ends. CDR3 residues: CASSEEGIQPQHF. The CDR3, as DNA: TGTGCCAGCAGTGAAGAGGGGATACAGCCCCAGCATTTT.

The rearrangement uses TRBV14 and TRBJ2-7; D gene uncertain. Germline assignment: CDR1 SGHDN and CDR2 FVKESK. The V end was cut by 6 bases, the J end by 0 bases, with 12 bases between. The CDR3 has 14 amino acids. Here the CDR3 reads CASRPSDPSYEQYF. The DNA for the CDR3 is TGTGCCAGCAGACCCTCGGATCCCTCCTACGAGCAGTACTTC.

This clonotype appeared a few times. CDR3 loop: CASSYSSLGASGNTIYF. CDR3 DNA sequence: TGTGCCAGCAGTTACTCGAGTCTAGGGGCCTCTGGAAACACCATATATTTT. The rearrangement uses TRBV12-3 or TRBV12-4 and TRBJ1-3, with D perhaps matching TRBD1 (5 bases). The V gene lost 4 bases and the J gene lost 0 bases, with 16 bases spanning the gap. The CDR3 is 17 amino acids.

Note on this clonotype: A much larger clone differs from this one at a single base, so this may be a read error. This likely comes from a read error, as the CDR3 has no conserved phenylalanine or tryptophan at its end. The V gene is TRBV25-1, the J gene TRBJ1-1; TRBD1 might be the D (5 bases). The CDR3 length is 16 residues. Trimming removed 6 bases at V and 4 bases at J, with 21 bases between. Per the germline V gene, CDR1 is MGHDK and CDR2 is SYGVNS. CDR3 bases: TGTGCCAGCAGCCCCAAACGGGGGATAGGAGTCACTGAAGCTTTCTCT. Protein product: CASSPKRGIGVTEAFS.

This chain links TRBV10-3 with TRBJ2-2, with no clear D. This CDR3 has 14 residues. The germline CDR1 and CDR2 sequences are ENHRY and SYGVKD. Trimming took 6 bases from V and 1 from J, leaving 9 bases between them. CDR3 DNA: TGTGCCATCAGCGGCCCCTGGAACACCGGGGAGCTGTTTTTT. Its protein product is CAISGPWNTGELFF.

The V call is TRBV2, the J call TRBJ1-5; D unclear. Germline V lookup: CDR1 SNHLY, CDR2 FYNNEI. The CDR3 is 15 amino acids. V was clipped by 0 bases and J by 3 bases, with 9 bases between them. CDR3 in amino acids: CASSEAIGSNQPQHF. The CDR3 DNA reads as TGTGCCAGCAGTGAAGCGATCGGGTCCAATCAGCCCCAGCATTTT.

Many counts were recorded for this clonotype. This sequence joins TRBV7-8 and TRBJ1-2; D is unresolved. Germline-derived CDR1 and CDR2 are SGHVS and FQNEAQ. The CDR3 runs 14 residues. V was trimmed by 1 base and J by 6 bases, leaving 12 bases between them. CDR3 nucleotide sequence: TGTGCCAGCAGCTTAGAGGGCAGGCGAGATGGCTACACCTTC. Protein sequence: CASSLEGRRDGYTF.

In this sample, this clonotype turned up once. The chain couples TRBV15 to TRBJ1-1; weak D call: TRBD1 (6 bases). CDR1 LNHNV and CDR2 YYDKDF come from the germline V gene (reference sequence). Trimming shortened V by 3 bases and J by 2 bases, and 13 bases separated the two germline ends. The CDR3 runs 15 residues. Here the CDR3 reads CATSRETGDNTEAFF. The CDR3, as DNA: TGTGCCACCAGCAGGGAGACAGGCGATAACACTGAAGCTTTCTTT.

In the case of this clonotype: Since no conserved phenylalanine or tryptophan closes the CDR3, a read error is the likely cause. The DNA is omitted, as the CDR3 cannot be located on it reliably, and the CDR3 follows TCRdb's listing. This sequence joins TRBV7-2 and TRBJ1-4; the D segment call TRBD1 is taken from the table without a DNA check. Germline values: CDR1 SGHTA, CDR2 FQGNSA. The CDR3 is 9 amino acids long, termini counted. CDR3 residues: CASSLDRNY.

DNA of the CDR3: TGCAGTGCTCCAAGAGGGGGTTTCAGGAACACTGAAGCTTTCTTT. This sequence encodes CSAPRGGFRNTEAFF. This chain uses TRBV20-1 with TRBJ1-1, with D possibly TRBD1 on 6 matching bases. The CDR3 consists of 15 residues. The V gene's germline CDR1 is DFQATT and CDR2 SNEGSKA (reference sequence). V gave up 5 bases and J gave up 1 base, with 17 bases separating them.

This rearrangement joins TRBV7-2 to TRBJ2-5; TRBD2 aligns across 10 bases. The germline gives CDR1 SGHTA, CDR2 FQGNSA. V lost 9 bases to trimming and J lost 9 bases; unmatched junction nucleotides: 19. This CDR3 has 16 amino acids. The CDR3 reads CASSGLAGEIKRAQYF. The CDR3, as DNA: TGTGCCAGTAGTGGCCTAGCGGGGGAAATCAAGAGGGCCCAGTACTTC.

The chain uses TRBV29-1 and TRBJ2-7; D might be TRBD1 or TRBD2, each matching 5 bases. CDR3 length: 13 amino acids. V was cut by 0 bases and J by 4 bases, with 10 bases left in between. CDR1 is SQVTM and CDR2 is ANQGSEA in the germline V gene. CDR3 bases: TGCAGCGTTGAAGATGTGGGGGTGTACGAGCAGTACTTC. Translated: CSVEDVGVYEQYF.

This clonotype was detected only once. The V call is TRBV10-3, the J call TRBJ1-5, with D tentatively TRBD1 (5 bases). Per the germline V gene, CDR1 is ENHRY and CDR2 is SYGVKD. V was cut by 11 bases and J by 11 bases, with 19 bases left in between. This CDR3 is 12 amino acids long. The CDR3 region is CAARDGARTQHF. The DNA for the CDR3 is TGTGCCGCTAGGGACGGGGCGCGGACCCAGCATTTT.

This clonotype was seen just once. The J gene is TRBJ2-7, the V gene TRBV19; D gene ambiguous. This CDR3 has 13 residues. V was shortened by 11 bases and J by 3 bases, with 17 bases between the two germline ends. Germline loops: CDR1 LNHDA, CDR2 SQIVND (reference sequence). The CDR3 here is CACSYVGFYEQYF. CDR3 nucleotide sequence: TGTGCCTGCAGTTATGTAGGGTTCTACGAGCAGTACTTC.